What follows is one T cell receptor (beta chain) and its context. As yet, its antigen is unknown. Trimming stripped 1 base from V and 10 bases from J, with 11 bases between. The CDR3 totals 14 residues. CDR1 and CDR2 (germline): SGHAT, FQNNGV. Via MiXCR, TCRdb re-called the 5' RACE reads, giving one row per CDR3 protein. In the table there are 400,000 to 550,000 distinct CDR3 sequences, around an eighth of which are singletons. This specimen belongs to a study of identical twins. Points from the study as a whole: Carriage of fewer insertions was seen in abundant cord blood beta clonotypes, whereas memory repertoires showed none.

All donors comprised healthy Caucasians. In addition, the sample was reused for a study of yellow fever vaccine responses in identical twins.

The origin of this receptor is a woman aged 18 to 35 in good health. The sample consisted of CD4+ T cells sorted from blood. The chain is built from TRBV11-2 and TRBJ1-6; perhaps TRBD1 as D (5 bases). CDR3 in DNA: TGTGCCAGCAGCTTAGGTGCGGGGGGATCACCCCTCCACTTT. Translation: CASSLGAGGSPLHF.